This T cell receptor beta chain was sequenced for a study of shared clonotypes between healthy human individuals. The CDR3 length is 15 residues. Trimming took off 2 bases at V and 4 bases at J, with 11 bases between the two ends. Germline V gene sequence: CDR1 MDHEN, CDR2 SYDVKM. Overall study findings and caveats: Among donors, sharing of clonotypes was expected to be affected by sequencing depth.

Sorted-subset replicate PCRs used around 200 ng of genomic DNA. This amount corresponded to about 30,000 T cell genomes. Assay: immunoSEQ multiplex PCR; the TCRdb copy retains only in-frame clones and omits some. The sample holds 2 million to 2.5 million clones, over 90% seen once. Healthy HIV-negative adults with no recent acute infections or vaccinations were recruited as donors. Naive CD4+ cells were CD45RA-selected; the remaining cells were memory. With regard to this clone: Its specificity is unknown.

The sequencing input was naive CD4+ T cells from PBMCs. Subset indicated: CD45RA+ positively selected. The chain links TRBV28 to TRBJ2-2; D might be TRBD1 or TRBD2, each matching 5 bases. The clonotype comes from a man between 18 and 29 years old in good health. Some clones in this sample may be carry-over from other donors' samples. CDR3 DNA sequence: TGTGCCAGCAGTTTAGGAACAGGAGGCACCGGGGAGCTGTTTTTT. Translation: CASSLGTGGTGELFF. Drawing the rest from reference TRBV28 and TRBJ2-2, the complete variable domain is DVKVTQSSRYLVKRTGEKVFLECVQDMDHENMFWYRQDPGLGLRLIYFSYDVKMKEKGDIPEGYSVSREKKERFSLILESASTNQTSMYLCASSLGTGGTGELFFGEGSRLTVL.